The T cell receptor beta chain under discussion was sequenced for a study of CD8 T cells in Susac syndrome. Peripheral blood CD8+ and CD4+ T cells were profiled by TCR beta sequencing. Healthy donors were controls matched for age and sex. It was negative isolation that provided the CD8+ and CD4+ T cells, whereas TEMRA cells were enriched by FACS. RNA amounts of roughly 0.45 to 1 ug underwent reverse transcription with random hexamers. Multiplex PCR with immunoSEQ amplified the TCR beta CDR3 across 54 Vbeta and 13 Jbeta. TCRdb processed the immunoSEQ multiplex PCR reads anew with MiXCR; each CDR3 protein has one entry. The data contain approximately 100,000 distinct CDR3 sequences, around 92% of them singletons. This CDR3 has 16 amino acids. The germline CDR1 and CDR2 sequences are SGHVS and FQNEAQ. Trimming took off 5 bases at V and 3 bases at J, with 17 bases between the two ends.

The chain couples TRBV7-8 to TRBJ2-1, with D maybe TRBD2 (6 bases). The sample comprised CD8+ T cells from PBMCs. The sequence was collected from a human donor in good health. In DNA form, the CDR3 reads TGTGCCAGCAGCCGATCAGGGACTGAGTACTACAATGAGCAGTTCTTC. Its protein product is CASSRSGTEYYNEQFF.